This note documents a single T cell receptor beta chain sequence. Its target is unknown. Investigators amplified TCR beta CDR3 regions from RNA transcripts. In the first round, RT-PCR was carried out with HTBI primers, and a multiplex PCR formed the second round. TCRdb re-called the multiplex PCR reads through MiXCR, storing one row per CDR3 protein. This table holds about 740,000 distinct CDR3 sequences, about 44% found once. The CDR3 spans 15 residues. The germline gives CDR1 SGHDT, CDR2 YYEEEE. V was pared by 4 bases and J by 5 bases, with 17 bases between. This sample was taken from a study of Graves' ophthalmopathy and Graves' hyperthyroidism. On the study more broadly: Blood was drawn at initial diagnosis, before any treatment. Study-level points and caveats: The 13-signature model separated ophthalmopathy from stable hyperthyroidism at 85% to 90% sensitivity and around 81% specificity. Blood also carried most expanded thyroid clonotypes exceeding 0.001 frequency.

In donors with ophthalmopathy, activity was moderate-to-severe, with CAS ≥3, NOSPECS ≥4 and duration under 3 months. The rearrangement joins TRBV5-6 to TRBJ2-3; D ambiguous. This receptor was taken from an adult man with Graves' ophthalmopathy. The sequenced sample consisted of peripheral blood. CDR3 loop: CASSVGSVSLDTQYF. The CDR3 nucleotides read TGTGCCAGCAGCGTGGGGTCGGTCTCGTTAGATACGCAGTATTTT.